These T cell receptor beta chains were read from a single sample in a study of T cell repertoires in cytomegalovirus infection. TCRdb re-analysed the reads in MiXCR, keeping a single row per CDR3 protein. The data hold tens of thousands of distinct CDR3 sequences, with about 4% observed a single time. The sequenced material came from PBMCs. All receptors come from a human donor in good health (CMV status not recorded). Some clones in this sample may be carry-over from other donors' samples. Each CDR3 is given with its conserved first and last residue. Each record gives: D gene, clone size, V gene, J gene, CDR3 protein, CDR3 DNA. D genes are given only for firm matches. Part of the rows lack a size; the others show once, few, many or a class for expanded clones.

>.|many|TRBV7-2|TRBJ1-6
CASSSRLSRNSPLHF
TGTGCCAGCAGCTCAAGGTTGTCGAGGAATTCACCCCTCCACTTT
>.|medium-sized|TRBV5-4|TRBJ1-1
CASSYQNTEAFF
TGTGCCAGCAGCTACCAGAACACTGAAGCTTTCTTT
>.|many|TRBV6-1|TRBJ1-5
CASSEQANQPQHF
TGTGCCAGCAGTGAACAGGCTAATCAGCCCCAGCATTTT
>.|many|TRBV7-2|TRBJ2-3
CASSLAGPTDTQYF
TGTGCCAGCAGCTTAGCGGGGCCCACAGATACGCAGTATTTT
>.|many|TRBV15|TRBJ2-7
CATSRDLGTEQYF
TGTGCCACCAGCAGAGATCTAGGGACCGAGCAGTACTTC
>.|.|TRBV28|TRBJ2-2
CASSGGELFF
TGTGCCAGCTCGGGCGGGGAGCTGTTTTTT
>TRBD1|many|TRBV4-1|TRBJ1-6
CASSQVTGQGFSPLHF
TGCGCCAGCAGCCAAGTGACGGGACAGGGGTTTTCACCCCTCCACTTT
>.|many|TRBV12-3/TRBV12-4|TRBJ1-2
CASNAMGVPLRDYGYTF
TGTGCCAGCAACGCCATGGGGGTACCCCTTAGAGACTATGGCTACACCTTC
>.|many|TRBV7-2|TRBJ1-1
CASSFNRVTEAFF
TGTGCCAGCAGCTTCAACAGGGTCACTGAAGCTTTCTTT
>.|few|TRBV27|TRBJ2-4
CASSSGAGAKNIQYF
TGTGCCAGCTCCTCCGGGGCAGGGGCCAAAAACATTCAGTACTTC
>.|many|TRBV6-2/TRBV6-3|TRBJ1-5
CANNVNQPQHF
TGTGCCAACAATGTTAATCAGCCCCAGCATTTT
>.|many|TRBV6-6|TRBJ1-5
CASSPDGGLNQPQHF
TGTGCCAGCAGTCCTGACGGAGGATTAAATCAGCCCCAGCATTTT
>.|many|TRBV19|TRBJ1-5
CASSKFGGNQPQHF
TGTGCCAGTAGTAAGTTCGGGGGCAATCAGCCCCAGCATTTT
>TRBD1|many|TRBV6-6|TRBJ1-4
CASSDNRGRYGKLFF
TGTGCCAGCAGTGATAACAGGGGGCGATATGGAAAACTGTTTTTT
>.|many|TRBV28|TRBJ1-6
CASRQGPGNNSPLHF
TGTGCCAGCAGACAGGGACCGGGGAATAATTCACCCCTCCACTTT
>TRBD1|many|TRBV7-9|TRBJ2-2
CASSFRQGIYTGELFF
TGTGCCAGCAGCTTCCGACAGGGAATATACACCGGGGAGCTGTTTTTT
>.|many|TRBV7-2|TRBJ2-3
CASSLGDPWDTQYF
TGTGCCAGCAGCTTGGGGGACCCGTGGGATACGCAGTATTTT
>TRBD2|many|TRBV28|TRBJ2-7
CASSLTASGLYEQYF
TGTGCCAGCAGTTTAACCGCTAGCGGCCTCTACGAGCAGTACTTC
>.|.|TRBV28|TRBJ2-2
CASTYTFANTGELFF
TGTGCCAGCACTTACACGTTCGCGAACACCGGGGAGCTGTTTTTT
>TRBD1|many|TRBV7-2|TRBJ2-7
CASSSDRFYEQYF
TGTGCCAGCAGCTCGGACAGGTTCTACGAGCAGTACTTC
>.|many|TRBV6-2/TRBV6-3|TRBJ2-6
CASSYSNDPASSGANVLTF
TGTGCCAGCAGTTACTCGAACGATCCGGCCAGCTCTGGGGCCAACGTCCTGACTTTC
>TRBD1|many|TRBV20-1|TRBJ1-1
CSARDRTGALEAFF
TGCAGTGCTAGAGATCGGACAGGGGCCCTTGAAGCTTTCTTT
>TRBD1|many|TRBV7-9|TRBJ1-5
CASSIGTGNQPQHF
TGTGCCAGCAGCATCGGGACAGGCAATCAGCCCCAGCATTTT
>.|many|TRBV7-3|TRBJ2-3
CASSLLVGDTQYF
TGTGCCAGCAGCTTATTGGTCGGAGATACGCAGTATTTT
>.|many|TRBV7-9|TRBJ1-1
CASSLAGLQTEAFF
TGTGCCAGCAGCTTAGCGGGGCTCCAGACTGAAGCTTTCTTT
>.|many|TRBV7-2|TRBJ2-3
CASSSRLGASDTQYF
TGTGCCAGCAGCTCGCGTCTTGGGGCCTCAGATACGCAGTATTTT
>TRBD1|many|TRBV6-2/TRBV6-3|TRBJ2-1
CASRGTGIINEQFF
TGTGCCAGCAGAGGGACAGGGATAATCAATGAGCAGTTCTTC
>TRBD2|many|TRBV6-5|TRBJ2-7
CASTPGLAGPSEQYF
TGTGCCAGCACCCCGGGACTAGCGGGACCCTCCGAGCAGTACTTC
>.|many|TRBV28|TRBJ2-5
CASSGVWETQYF
TGTGCCAGCTCAGGGGTCTGGGAGACCCAGTACTTC
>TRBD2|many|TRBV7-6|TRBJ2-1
CASSRQRGAFNEQFF
TGTGCCAGCAGCCGTCAGCGGGGGGCTTTCAATGAGCAGTTCTTC
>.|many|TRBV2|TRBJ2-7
CASNEISTYEQYF
TGTGCCAGCAACGAAATAAGTACCTACGAGCAGTACTTC
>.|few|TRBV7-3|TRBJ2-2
CASSLRPVSTGELFF
TGTGCCAGCAGCTTAAGACCAGTCAGCACCGGGGAGCTGTTTTTT
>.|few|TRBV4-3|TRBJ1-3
CASSLDRGKSGNTIYF
TGCGCCAGCAGCCTGGACCGGGGGAAGTCTGGAAACACCATATATTTT
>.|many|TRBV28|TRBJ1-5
CASKEGHQPQHF
TGTGCCAGCAAAGAGGGGCATCAGCCCCAGCATTTT
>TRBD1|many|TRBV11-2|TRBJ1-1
CASSSYKGQRNTEAFF
TGTGCCAGCAGCTCGTACAAGGGACAGAGGAACACTGAAGCTTTCTTT
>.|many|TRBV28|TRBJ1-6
CASSPRVTYNSPLHF
TGTGCCAGCAGTCCCAGGGTTACCTATAATTCACCCCTCCACTTT
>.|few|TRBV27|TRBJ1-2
CASMAGKDVGYTF
TGTGCCAGCATGGCGGGGAAAGACGTTGGCTACACCTTC
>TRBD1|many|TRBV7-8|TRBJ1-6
CASSGTEGYDSPLHF
TGTGCCAGCAGCGGGACAGAGGGGTATGATTCACCCCTCCACTTT
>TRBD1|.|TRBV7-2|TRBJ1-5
CASSSRQGNQPQHF
TGTGCCAGCAGCTCCCGACAGGGGAATCAGCCCCAGCATTTT
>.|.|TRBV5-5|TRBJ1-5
CASSTTGTLNQPQHF
TGTGCCAGCAGCACCACCGGGACATTAAATCAGCCCCAGCATTTT
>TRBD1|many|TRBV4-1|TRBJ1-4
CASSQVGTVGTEKLFF
TGCGCCAGCAGCCAAGTTGGGACAGTGGGGACTGAAAAACTGTTTTTT
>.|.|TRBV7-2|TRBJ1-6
CASSRDNSPLHF
TGTGCCAGCAGCAGGGATAATTCACCCCTCCACTTT
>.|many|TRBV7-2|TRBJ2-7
CASSFFGSRYEQYF
TGTGCCAGCAGCTTTTTCGGGAGTAGGTACGAGCAGTACTTC
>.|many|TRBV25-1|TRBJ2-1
CASSEYKDNEQFF
TGTGCCAGCAGTGAATATAAGGACAATGAGCAGTTCTTC
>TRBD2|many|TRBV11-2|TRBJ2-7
CASSLPSGGAIYEQYF
TGTGCCAGCAGCTTACCTAGCGGGGGGGCCATCTACGAGCAGTACTTC
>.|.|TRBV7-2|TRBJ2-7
CASSPARGASYEQYF
TGTGCCAGCAGCCCCGCCCGGGGGGCCTCCTACGAGCAGTACTTC
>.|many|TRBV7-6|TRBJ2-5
CASSFRDGSKTQYF
TGTGCCAGCAGCTTTAGGGACGGATCGAAGACCCAGTACTTC
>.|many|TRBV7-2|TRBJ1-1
CASSLVQSVAFF
TGTGCCAGCAGCTTAGTACAGTCTGTAGCTTTCTTT
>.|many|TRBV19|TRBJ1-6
CASNPGYDNSPLHF
TGTGCCAGTAATCCGGGCTACGACAATTCACCCCTCCACTTT
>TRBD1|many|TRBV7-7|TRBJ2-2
CASSRDRANTGELFF
TGTGCCAGCAGCAGGGACAGGGCGAACACCGGGGAGCTGTTTTTT
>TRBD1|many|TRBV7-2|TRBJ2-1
CASSVRGLAHNEQFF
TGTGCCAGCAGCGTTAGGGGGCTTGCCCACAATGAGCAGTTCTTC
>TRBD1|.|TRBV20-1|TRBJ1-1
CSARGVGEAFF
TGCAGTGCCAGGGGGGTTGGTGAAGCTTTCTTT
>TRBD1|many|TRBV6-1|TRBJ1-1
CASSTRQGVAFF
TGTGCCAGCAGTACAAGACAGGGAGTGGCTTTCTTT
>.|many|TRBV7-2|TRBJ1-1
CASSLVTVNTEAFF
TGTGCCAGCAGCTTAGTGACAGTGAACACTGAAGCTTTCTTT
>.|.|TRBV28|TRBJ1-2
CASSLVSFNYGYTF
TGTGCCAGCAGTTTGGTCAGTTTTAACTATGGCTACACCTTC
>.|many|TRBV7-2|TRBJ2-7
CASSWKRDTLDEQYF
TGTGCCAGCAGCTGGAAGCGGGACACCCTTGACGAGCAGTACTTC
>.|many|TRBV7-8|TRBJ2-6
CASSLTAFSSGANVLTF
TGTGCCAGCAGCTTAACAGCCTTCAGCTCTGGGGCCAACGTCCTGACTTTC